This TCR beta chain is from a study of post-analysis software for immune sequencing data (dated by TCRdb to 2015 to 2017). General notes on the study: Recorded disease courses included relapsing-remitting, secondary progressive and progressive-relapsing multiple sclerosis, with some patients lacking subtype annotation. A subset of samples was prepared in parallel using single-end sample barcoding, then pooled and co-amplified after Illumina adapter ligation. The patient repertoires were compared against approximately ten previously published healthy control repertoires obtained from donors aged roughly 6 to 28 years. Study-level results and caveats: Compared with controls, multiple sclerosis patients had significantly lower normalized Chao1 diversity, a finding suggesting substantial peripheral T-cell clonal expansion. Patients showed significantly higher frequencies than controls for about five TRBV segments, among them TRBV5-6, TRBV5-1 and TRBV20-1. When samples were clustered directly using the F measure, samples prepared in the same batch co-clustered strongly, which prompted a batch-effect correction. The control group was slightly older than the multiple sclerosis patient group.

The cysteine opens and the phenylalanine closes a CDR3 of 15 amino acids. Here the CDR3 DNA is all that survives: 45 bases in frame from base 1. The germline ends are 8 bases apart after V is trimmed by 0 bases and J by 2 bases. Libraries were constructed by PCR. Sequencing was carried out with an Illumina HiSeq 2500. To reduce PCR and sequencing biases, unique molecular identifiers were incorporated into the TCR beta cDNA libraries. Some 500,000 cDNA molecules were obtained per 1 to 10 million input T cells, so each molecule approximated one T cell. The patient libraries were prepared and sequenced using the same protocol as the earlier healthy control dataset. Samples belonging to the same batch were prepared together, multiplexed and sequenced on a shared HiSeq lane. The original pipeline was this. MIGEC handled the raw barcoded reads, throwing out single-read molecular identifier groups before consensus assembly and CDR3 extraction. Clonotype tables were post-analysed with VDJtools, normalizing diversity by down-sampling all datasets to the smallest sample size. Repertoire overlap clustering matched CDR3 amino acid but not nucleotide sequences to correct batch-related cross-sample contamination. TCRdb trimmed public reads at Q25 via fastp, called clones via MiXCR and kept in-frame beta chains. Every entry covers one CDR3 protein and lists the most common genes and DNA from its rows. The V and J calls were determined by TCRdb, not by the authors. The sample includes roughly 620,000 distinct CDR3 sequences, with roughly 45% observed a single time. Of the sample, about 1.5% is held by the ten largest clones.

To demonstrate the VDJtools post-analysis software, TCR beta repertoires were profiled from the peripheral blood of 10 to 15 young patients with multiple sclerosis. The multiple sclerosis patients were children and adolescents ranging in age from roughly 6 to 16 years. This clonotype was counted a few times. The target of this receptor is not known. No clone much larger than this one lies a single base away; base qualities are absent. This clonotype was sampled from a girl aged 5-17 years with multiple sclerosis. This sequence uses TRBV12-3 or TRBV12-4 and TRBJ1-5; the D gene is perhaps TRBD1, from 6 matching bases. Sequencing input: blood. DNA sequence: TGTGCCAGCAGTTTAGCAGGGGGTGGCAATCAGCCCCAGCATTTT. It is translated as CASSLAGGGNQPQHF.